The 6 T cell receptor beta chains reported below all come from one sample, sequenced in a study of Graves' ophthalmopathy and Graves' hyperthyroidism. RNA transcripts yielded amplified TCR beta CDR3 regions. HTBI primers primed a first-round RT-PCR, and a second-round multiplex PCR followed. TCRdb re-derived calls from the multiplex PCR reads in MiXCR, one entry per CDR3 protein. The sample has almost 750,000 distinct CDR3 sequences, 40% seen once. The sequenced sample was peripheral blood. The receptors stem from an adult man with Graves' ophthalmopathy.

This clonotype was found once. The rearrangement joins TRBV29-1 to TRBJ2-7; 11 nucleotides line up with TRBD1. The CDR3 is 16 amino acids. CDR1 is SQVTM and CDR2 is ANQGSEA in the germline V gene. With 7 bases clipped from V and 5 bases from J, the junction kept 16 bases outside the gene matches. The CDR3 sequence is CSAVGQGEASADEQYF. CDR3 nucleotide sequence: TGCAGCGCTGTGGGACAGGGGGAGGCTAGCGCGGACGAGCAGTACTTC.

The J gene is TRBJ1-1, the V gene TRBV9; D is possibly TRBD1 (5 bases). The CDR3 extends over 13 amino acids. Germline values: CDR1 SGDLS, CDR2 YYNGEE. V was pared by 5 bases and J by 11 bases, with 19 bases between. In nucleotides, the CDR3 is TGTGCCAGCAGTACAAGGGGAGAAGGGCTGGCTTTCTTT. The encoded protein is CASSTRGEGLAFF.

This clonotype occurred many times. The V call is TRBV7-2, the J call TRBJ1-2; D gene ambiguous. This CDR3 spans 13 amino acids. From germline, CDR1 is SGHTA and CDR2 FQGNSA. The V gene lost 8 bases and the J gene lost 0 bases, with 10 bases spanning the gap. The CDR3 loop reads CASQPLTNYGYTF. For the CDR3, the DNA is TGTGCCAGCCAACCGCTAACTAACTATGGCTACACCTTC.

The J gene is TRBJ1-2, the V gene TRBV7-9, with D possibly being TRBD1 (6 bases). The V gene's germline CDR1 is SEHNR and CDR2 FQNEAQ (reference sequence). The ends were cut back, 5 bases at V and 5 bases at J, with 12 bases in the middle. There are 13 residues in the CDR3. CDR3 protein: CASSHSGEYGYTF. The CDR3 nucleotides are TGTGCCAGCAGCCATTCAGGGGAATATGGCTACACCTTC. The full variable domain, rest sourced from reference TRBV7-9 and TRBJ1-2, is DTGVSQNPRHKITKRGQNVTFRCDPISEHNRLYWYRQTLGQGPEFLTYFQNEAQLEKSRLLSDRFSAERPKGSFSTLEIQRTEQGDSAMYLCASSHSGEYGYTFGSGTRLTVV.

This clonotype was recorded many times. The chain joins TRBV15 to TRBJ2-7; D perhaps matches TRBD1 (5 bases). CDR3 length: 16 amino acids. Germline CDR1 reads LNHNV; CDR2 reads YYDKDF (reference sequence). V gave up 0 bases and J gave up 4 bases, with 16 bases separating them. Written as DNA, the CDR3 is TGTGCCACCAGCAGAGAGAAGGCAGGGTCTATATACGAGCAGTACTTC. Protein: CATSREKAGSIYEQYF. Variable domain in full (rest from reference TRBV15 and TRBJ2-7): DAMVIQNPRYQVTQFGKPVTLSCSQTLNHNVMYWYQQKSSQAPKLLFHYYDKDFNNEADTPDNFQSRRPNTSFCFLDIRSPGLGDTAMYLCATSREKAGSIYEQYFGPGTRLTVT.

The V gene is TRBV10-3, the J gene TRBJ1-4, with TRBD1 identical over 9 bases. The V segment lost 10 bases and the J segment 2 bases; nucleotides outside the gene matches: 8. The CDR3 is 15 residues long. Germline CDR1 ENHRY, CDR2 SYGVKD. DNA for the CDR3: TGTGCCACTGGGACAGGGAGGTCTACTAATGAAAAACTGTTTTTT. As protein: CATGTGRSTNEKLFF.